This TCR beta chain was observed in a study of cytomegalovirus exposure and HLA in healthy donors. Note on this clone: What it binds is not known.

Study-wide results and caveats: It was about 150 TCR beta chains that were listed as cytomegalovirus-associated. High sensitivity and specificity were reportedly achieved when the classifier diagnosed cytomegalovirus status. In the 120 or so validation repertoires, about 94% of cluster scores exceeded 0, per a later analysis.

The germline V gene encodes CDR1 SGHRS and CDR2 YFSETQ. Deletions cut 4 bases from V and 6 bases from J, with 13 bases between. The CDR3 is 14 amino acids. The table came from immunoSEQ multiplex PCR; TCRdb's copy has only in-frame clones and leaves some out. Among around 220,000 clones listed, approximately 88% were seen once. Specimen: PBMCs. The chain employs TRBV5-1 and TRBJ1-4, with unresolved D. This sequence originates from a woman in her thirties in good health and CMV-seropositive. For the CDR3, the DNA is TGCGCCAGCAGCCCTGGGCAGGAGTATGAAAAACTGTTTTTT. It is translated as CASSPGQEYEKLFF.